Below are 21 T cell receptor beta chains sequenced from a single sample in a study of regulatory T cells in long-lasting Graves disease. CDR3-region Arm-PCR and iRepertoire HTBI primers produced the TCR beta libraries. TCRdb reprocessed the multiplex PCR reads with MiXCR, giving one entry per CDR3 protein. The sample carries under 450,000 distinct CDR3 sequences, about 16% recorded once. Time point denoted: newly diagnosed GD, antithyroid drugs for less than 3 months. After RNA was extracted from PBMCs, the TCR library was made from it. This same sample was also taken into another study, of T cells in Graves' hyperthyroidism and ophthalmopathy.

Sequencing used peripheral blood mononuclear cells (PBMCs), obtained at new diagnosis, from a patient treated with antithyroid drugs. These receptors all stem from a woman under 30 with Graves disease.

CDR3 protein: CASTLTSTDTQYF. DNA for the CDR3: TGTGCCAGCACCCTGACGAGCACAGATACGCAGTATTTT. The chain has TRBV12-3 or TRBV12-4 and TRBJ2-3; the D is unclear. V lost 7 bases and J 0 bases, leaving 8 bases between the germline ends. CDR3 size: 13 residues.

This clonotype occurred a few times. The chain has TRBV28 and TRBJ2-3; the D gene is possibly TRBD2 (7 bases). Germline CDR1 MDHEN, CDR2 SYDVKM. This CDR3 spans 12 amino acids. The V and J ends lost 11 bases and 5 bases respectively, with 14 bases between them. The CDR3 reads CAGGGLGDTQYF. Written as DNA, the CDR3 is TGTGCCGGGGGGGGGCTCGGAGATACGCAGTATTTT.

This clonotype was counted ten times or more. V usage is TRBV3-1 and J usage is TRBJ1-1; no firm D call. CDR1 and CDR2 (germline): LGHDT, YNNKEL (reference sequence). The V and J ends lost 3 bases and 0 bases respectively, with 5 bases between them. The CDR3 covers 13 residues. The CDR3 is CASSQMLNTEAFF. CDR3 nucleotides: TGTGCCAGCAGCCAGATGTTGAACACTGAAGCTTTCTTT.

CDR3 sequence reads: CASSYGQAGDTIYF. In DNA form, the CDR3 reads TGTGCCAGCAGTTATGGACAGGCGGGAGACACCATATATTTT. The chain joins TRBV6-5 to TRBJ1-3; 7 bases agree with TRBD1. V lost 3 bases to trimming and J lost 8 bases; unmatched junction nucleotides: 7. The CDR3 consists of 14 residues. Germline V gene data show CDR1 as MNHEY and CDR2 as SVGAGI.

This clonotype was counted many times. J is TRBJ1-1 and V is TRBV7-3; D remains unclear. V was clipped by 2 bases and J by 3 bases, with 10 bases between them. CDR1 is SGHTA and CDR2 is FQGTGA in the germline V gene. This CDR3 is 14 amino acids long. CDR3 region: CASSLEVGHTEAFF. The DNA for the CDR3 is TGTGCCAGCAGCTTAGAGGTCGGGCACACTGAAGCTTTCTTT.

The V gene is TRBV5-1, the J gene TRBJ1-6, with TRBD1 matching 7 bases. The V gene end was trimmed by 4 bases and the J gene end by 6 bases; junction bases not matched to a gene: 10. This CDR3 has 16 residues. Germline CDR1 and CDR2: SGHRS and YFSETQ. The CDR3 region is CASSPKTTGVNSPLHF. Here the CDR3 DNA reads TGCGCCAGCAGCCCGAAAACCACAGGGGTTAATTCACCCCTCCACTTT.

Ten or more counts support this clonotype. This rearrangement joins TRBV30 to TRBJ2-3; D remains unclear. Germline lookup yields CDR1 GTSNPN and CDR2 SVGIG (reference sequence). This CDR3 region has 12 residues. V lost 3 bases, J lost 5 bases, and 9 bases lay in between. CDR3 protein: CAWSMGLDTQYF. The CDR3 coding sequence is TGTGCCTGGAGCATGGGGTTAGATACGCAGTATTTT.

This clonotype was seen more than once but under ten times. CDR3 nucleotide sequence: TGTGCCAGCAGCGCCCGACTAGCGGGAGGACTATACAATGAGCAGTTCTTC. It specifies CASSARLAGGLYNEQFF. This chain joins TRBV9 and TRBJ2-1, with 13 bases lining up with TRBD2. The germline gives CDR1 SGDLS, CDR2 YYNGEE. The CDR3 sequence is 17 residues long. V gave up 3 bases and J gave up 4 bases; unmatched junction bases: 7.

In the case of this clonotype: A clone one base away is much larger, so this may be a read error. V usage is TRBV12-3 or TRBV12-4 and J usage is TRBJ2-7; D is possibly TRBD1 or TRBD2 (5 bases each). The CDR3 has 16 amino acids. The CDR3 DNA follows: TGTGCCAGCAGTGTAGCCGCCGGGGCGCGGACCCACGAGCAGTACTTC. Translating gives CASSVAAGARTHEQYF.

The V gene is TRBV20-1, the J gene TRBJ1-5, with TRBD1 identical over 10 bases. The CDR3 consists of 14 residues. In germline, CDR1 is DFQATT, CDR2 SNEGSKA (reference sequence). The junction had 5 bases not matched to a gene; V was cut back by 3 bases and J by 6 bases. The CDR3 DNA reads TGCAGTGCTAGGACAGGGGGCGCCGGTCAGCCCCAGCATTTT. This translates into CSARTGGAGQPQHF.

This clonotype was counted many times. The J gene is TRBJ2-7, the V gene TRBV5-1; TRBD2 aligns across 14 bases. The CDR3 is 14 amino acids. Germline trimming cut 4 bases from V and 7 bases from J; bases unmatched to any gene: 4. Germline values: CDR1 SGHRS, CDR2 YFSETQ. The chain's CDR3 is CASSRGLAGDEQYF. DNA of the CDR3: TGCGCCAGCAGCCGGGGACTAGCGGGAGATGAGCAGTACTTC.

This clonotype appeared many times. The rearrangement uses TRBV2 and TRBJ1-1; TRBD1 is a possible D gene (6 bases). This CDR3 comprises 14 residues. The V end lost 5 bases, the J end lost 6 bases, and 16 bases lay between the germline ends. Germline V gene lookup returns CDR1 SNHLY and CDR2 FYNNEI. The CDR3 protein is CASSNNGRGAEAFF. The CDR3 DNA reads as TGTGCCAGCAGTAACAATGGCAGGGGTGCTGAAGCTTTCTTT.

The J gene is TRBJ1-1, the V gene TRBV20-1; D is unclear. The CDR3 totals 14 residues. V was pared by 5 bases and J by 4 bases, with 17 bases between. Germline values: CDR1 DFQATT, CDR2 SNEGSKA (reference sequence). The CDR3 DNA reads TGCAGTGCTGGAGGCGGCCTCTCCGGCACTGAAGCTTTCTTT. This translates into CSAGGGLSGTEAFF.

This clonotype was seen only a few times. The CDR3 loop is CASSSHAGGSETGEFTDTQYF. The CDR3 region has the DNA TGTGCCAGCAGCTCCCACGCAGGAGGGTCAGAGACAGGAGAGTTCACAGATACGCAGTATTTT. The J gene is TRBJ2-3, the V gene TRBV13; D tentatively reads TRBD1 or TRBD2 (6 bases each). The CDR3 has 21 amino acids. Germline CDR1 PRHDT, CDR2 FYEKMQ (reference sequence). The V end was cut by 4 bases, the J end by 2 bases, with 31 bases between.

This clonotype was counted a few times. The chain couples TRBV6-1 to TRBJ2-2; D perhaps matches TRBD1 (5 bases). Trimming cost V 5 bases and J 0 bases, with 10 bases left between them. The CDR3 has 15 amino acids. From germline, CDR1 is MNHNS and CDR2 SASEGT. The CDR3 sequence is CASSPMTANTGELFF. DNA of the CDR3: TGTGCCAGCAGTCCAATGACAGCGAACACCGGGGAGCTGTTTTTT.

The table lists this clonotype with many counts. The rearrangement links TRBV27 to TRBJ2-5, with TRBD1 identical over 7 bases. Unmatched junction bases numbered 5, after V lost 5 bases and J lost 5 bases. The CDR3 covers 13 residues. From germline, CDR1 is MNHEY and CDR2 SMNVEV (reference sequence). The CDR3 DNA follows: TGTGCCAGCAGTCCGGACAGGATCGAGACCCAGTACTTC. This translates into CASSPDRIETQYF.

In this sample, this clonotype turned up many times. This sequence joins TRBV3-1 and TRBJ1-1, with 9 bases fitting TRBD1. CDR1 and CDR2 from the germline V gene are LGHDT and YNNKEL (reference sequence). The V and J ends lost 0 bases and 10 bases, in that order; junction bases with no gene match: 6. CDR3 length: 14 amino acids. CDR3 amino acids: CASSQDPDRGPAFF. The CDR3 DNA is TGTGCCAGCAGCCAAGATCCGGACAGGGGCCCAGCTTTCTTT.

In DNA form, the CDR3 reads TGTGCCAGTAGTCCATCTAGCGGGAGAAGCTCCTACAATGAGCAGTTCTTC. It encodes CASSPSSGRSSYNEQFF. The V call is TRBV19, the J call TRBJ2-1; 10 nucleotides align to TRBD2. This CDR3 comprises 17 residues. V shed 5 bases and J 0 bases; nucleotides not matched to a gene: 7. The germline V gene encodes CDR1 LNHDA and CDR2 SQIVND (reference sequence).

This clonotype was counted at least ten times. The V call is TRBV6-1, the J call TRBJ1-2; TRBD1 matches at 10 bases. Looked up from germline, CDR1 is MNHNS and CDR2 is SASEGT. The CDR3 totals 14 residues. Trimming took 7 bases from V and 8 from J; bases not matched to a gene: 10. The CDR3 region is CASTPAGTGDGYTF. The CDR3 bases are TGTGCCAGCACCCCCGCCGGGACAGGGGACGGCTACACCTTC.

This clonotype was detected many times. The rearrangement links TRBV13 to TRBJ2-5; TRBD2 aligns across 9 bases. This CDR3 is built from 14 residues. The trim removed 4 bases at V and 1 base at J, leaving 1 base unmatched. Germline V gene lookup returns CDR1 PRHDT and CDR2 FYEKMQ (reference sequence). CDR3 sequence reads: CASSSRGGQETQYF. DNA for the CDR3: TGTGCCAGCAGCTCGCGGGGGGGCCAAGAGACCCAGTACTTC.

Ten or more counts support this clonotype. The rearrangement links TRBV3-1 to TRBJ1-2; weak D call: TRBD1 (5 bases). V lost 1 base and J 7 bases, leaving 16 bases between the germline ends. This CDR3 region has 15 residues. The germline gives CDR1 LGHDT, CDR2 YNNKEL (reference sequence). As DNA, the CDR3 is TGTGCCAGCAGCCAAGCTGACCGCGGGACCCGTGGCTACACCTTC. Protein: CASSQADRGTRGYTF.